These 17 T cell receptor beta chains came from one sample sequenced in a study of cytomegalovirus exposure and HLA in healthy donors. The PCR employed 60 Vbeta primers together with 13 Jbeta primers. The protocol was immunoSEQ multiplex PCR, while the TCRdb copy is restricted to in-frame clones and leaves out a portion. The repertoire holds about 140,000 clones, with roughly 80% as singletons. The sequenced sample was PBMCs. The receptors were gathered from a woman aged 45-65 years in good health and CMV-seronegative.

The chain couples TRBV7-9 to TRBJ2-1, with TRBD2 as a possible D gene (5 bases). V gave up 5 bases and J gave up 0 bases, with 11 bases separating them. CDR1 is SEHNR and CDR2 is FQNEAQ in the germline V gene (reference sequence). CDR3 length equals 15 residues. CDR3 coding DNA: TGTGCCAGCAGCCTTGACTACAGCTCCTACAATGAGCAGTTCTTC. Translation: CASSLDYSSYNEQFF.

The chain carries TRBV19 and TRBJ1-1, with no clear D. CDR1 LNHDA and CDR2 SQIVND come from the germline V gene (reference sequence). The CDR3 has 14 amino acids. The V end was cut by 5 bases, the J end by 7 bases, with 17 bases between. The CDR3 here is CASSPSREIVEAFF. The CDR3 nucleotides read TGTGCCAGTAGTCCCTCGAGGGAGATTGTTGAAGCTTTCTTT.

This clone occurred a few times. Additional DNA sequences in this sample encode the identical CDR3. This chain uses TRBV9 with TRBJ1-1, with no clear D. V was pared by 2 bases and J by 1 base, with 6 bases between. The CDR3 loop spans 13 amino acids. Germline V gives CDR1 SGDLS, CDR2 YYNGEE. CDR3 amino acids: CASSVSQNTEAFF. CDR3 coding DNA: TGTGCCAGCAGCGTGAGCCAGAACACTGAAGCTTTCTTT.

The CDR3 here is CASSEGSSGGYDTQYF. The CDR3 DNA reads as TGTGCCAGCAGTGAAGGATCCAGCGGGGGATATGATACGCAGTATTTT. This chain joins TRBV6-1 and TRBJ2-3; 8 nucleotides align to TRBD2. This CDR3 has 16 amino acids. Germline lookup yields CDR1 MNHNS and CDR2 SASEGT. After removal of 1 base from V and 6 bases from J, the junction contained 9 bases not matched to a gene.

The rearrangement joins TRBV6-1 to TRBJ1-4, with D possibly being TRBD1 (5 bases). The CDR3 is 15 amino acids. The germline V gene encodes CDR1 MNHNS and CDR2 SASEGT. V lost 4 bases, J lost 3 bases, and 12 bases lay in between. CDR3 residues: CASSVGRGANEKLFF. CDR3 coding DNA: TGTGCCAGCAGTGTCGGAAGGGGTGCTAATGAAAAACTGTTTTTT.

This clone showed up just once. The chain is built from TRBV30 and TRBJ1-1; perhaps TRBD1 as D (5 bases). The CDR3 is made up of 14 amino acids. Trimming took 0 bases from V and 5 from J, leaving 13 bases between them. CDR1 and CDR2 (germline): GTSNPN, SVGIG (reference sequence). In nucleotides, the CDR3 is TGTGCCTGGAGTGTCCTCCAGGGTGGAACTGAAGCTTTCTTT. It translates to CAWSVLQGGTEAFF.

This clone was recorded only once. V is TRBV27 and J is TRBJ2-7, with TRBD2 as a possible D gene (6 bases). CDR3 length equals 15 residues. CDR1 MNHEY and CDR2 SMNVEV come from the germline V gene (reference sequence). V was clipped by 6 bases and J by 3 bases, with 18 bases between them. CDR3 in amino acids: CASRGGLPRVYEQYF. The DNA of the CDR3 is TGTGCCAGCAGGGGGGGTCTTCCGCGAGTCTACGAGCAGTACTTC.

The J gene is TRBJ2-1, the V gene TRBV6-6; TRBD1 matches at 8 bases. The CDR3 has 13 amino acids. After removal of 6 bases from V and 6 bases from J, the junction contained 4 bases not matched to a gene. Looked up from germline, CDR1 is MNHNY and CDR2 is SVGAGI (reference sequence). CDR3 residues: CASSQGARNEQFF. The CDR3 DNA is TGTGCCAGCAGCCAGGGGGCGCGCAATGAGCAGTTCTTC.

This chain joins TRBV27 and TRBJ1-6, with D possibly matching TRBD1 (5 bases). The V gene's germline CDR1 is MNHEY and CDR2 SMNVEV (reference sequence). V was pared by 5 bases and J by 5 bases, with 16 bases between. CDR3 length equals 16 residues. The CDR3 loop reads CASSPLQDSHNSPLHF. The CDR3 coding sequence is TGTGCCAGCAGTCCGCTCCAAGACAGCCATAATTCACCCCTCCACTTT.

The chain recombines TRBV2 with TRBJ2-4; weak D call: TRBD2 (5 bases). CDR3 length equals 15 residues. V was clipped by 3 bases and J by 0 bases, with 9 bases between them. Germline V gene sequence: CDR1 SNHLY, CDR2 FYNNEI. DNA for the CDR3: TGTGCCAGCAGTGATGTCCGGGGAGCCAAAAACATTCAGTACTTC. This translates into CASSDVRGAKNIQYF.

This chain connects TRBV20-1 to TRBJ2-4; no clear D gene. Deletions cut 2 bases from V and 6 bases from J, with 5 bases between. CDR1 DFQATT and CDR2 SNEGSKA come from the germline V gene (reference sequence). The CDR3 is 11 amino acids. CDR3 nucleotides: TGCAGTGCTAGACCGGGAAACATTCAGTACTTC. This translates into CSARPGNIQYF.

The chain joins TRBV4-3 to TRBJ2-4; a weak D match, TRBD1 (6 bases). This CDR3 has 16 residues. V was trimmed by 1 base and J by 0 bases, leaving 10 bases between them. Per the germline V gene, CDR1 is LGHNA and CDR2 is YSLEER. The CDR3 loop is CASSQGAGVAKNIQYF. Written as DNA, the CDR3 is TGCGCCAGCAGCCAAGGAGCAGGGGTAGCCAAAAACATTCAGTACTTC.

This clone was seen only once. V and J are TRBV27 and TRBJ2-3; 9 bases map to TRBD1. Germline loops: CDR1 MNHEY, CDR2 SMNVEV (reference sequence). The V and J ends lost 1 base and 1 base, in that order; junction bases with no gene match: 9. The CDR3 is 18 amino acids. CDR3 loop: CASSLWRTGQGGTDTQYF. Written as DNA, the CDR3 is TGTGCCAGCAGTTTATGGAGGACGGGACAGGGTGGCACAGATACGCAGTATTTT.

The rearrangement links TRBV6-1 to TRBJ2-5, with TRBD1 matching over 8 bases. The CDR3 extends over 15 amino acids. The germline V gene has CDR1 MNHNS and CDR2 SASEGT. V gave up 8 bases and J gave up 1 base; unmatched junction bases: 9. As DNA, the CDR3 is TGTGCCAGCGTTGGGACAGGTGGTTTCCAAGAGACCCAGTACTTC. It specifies CASVGTGGFQETQYF.

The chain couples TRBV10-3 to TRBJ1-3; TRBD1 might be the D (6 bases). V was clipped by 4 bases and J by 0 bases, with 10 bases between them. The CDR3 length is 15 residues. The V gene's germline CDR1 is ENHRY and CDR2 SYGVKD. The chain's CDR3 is CAISVRTVSGNTIYF. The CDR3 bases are TGTGCCATCAGTGTCCGGACAGTCTCTGGAAACACCATATATTTT.

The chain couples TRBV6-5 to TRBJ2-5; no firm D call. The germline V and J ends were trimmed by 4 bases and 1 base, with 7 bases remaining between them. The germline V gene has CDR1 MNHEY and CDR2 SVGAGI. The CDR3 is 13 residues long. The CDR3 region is CASSSESQETQYF. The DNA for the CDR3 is TGTGCCAGCAGTTCTGAGAGCCAAGAGACCCAGTACTTC.

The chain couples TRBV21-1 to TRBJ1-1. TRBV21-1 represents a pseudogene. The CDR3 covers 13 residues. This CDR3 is CASSKWGGTEAFF. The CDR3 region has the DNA TGTGCCAGCAGCAAATGGGGGGGCACTGAAGCTTTCTTT.